This T cell receptor beta chain comes out of a study of CD8+CD57+ T cells in acquired aplastic anemia. Overall study context: Quantities of DNA derived from sorted CD4+ and CD8+ cells averaged around 3 ug.

Genomic DNA was employed as the template in profiling TCR beta VDJ and CDR3. TCRdb itself ran the reads through MiXCR, one entry per CDR3 protein. Of about 190,000 distinct CDR3 sequences listed, 64% are singletons. CDR1 and CDR2 from the germline V gene are SGHTA and FQGNSA. The CDR3 length is 8 residues, termini included. Study outcomes and limitations: CD8+ Simpson's diversity did not differ significantly between patients and controls. Shared by patients and controls, 25 to 30 CD8+ CDR3s were abundant in patients.

This clonotype was seen once. Its specificity is unknown. This likely comes from a read error, as the CDR3 has no conserved phenylalanine or tryptophan at its end. It is unclear where the CDR3 begins or ends on the DNA, so no DNA is shown, and the CDR3 is as TCRdb lists it. The receptor comes from a human donor with severe aplastic anemia or a healthy control (not recorded which). The source material was sorted CD4+, CD8+, or CD8+CD57+ T cells (not recorded which) from PBMCs. The chain employs TRBV7-2 and TRBJ1-2. CDR3: CASSLPDS.